Given below is one T cell receptor beta chain in context. Its specificity is not known. The record originates from a study of shared clonotypes between healthy human individuals. Study summary: Every donor yielded three CD4 naive, three CD4 memory, two CD8 naive and one CD8 memory plate.

Clones were read by immunoSEQ multiplex PCR, and TCRdb kept only the in-frame ones, dropping some. This sample has under 1,100,000 clones, with about three quarters found just once. Study results and limitations: Non-shared clonotypes had lower generation probabilities than those shared by all four donors.

Adults of Caucasian background living in Nashville, Tennessee made up all donors. Negatively enriched CD4+ T cells were divided by CD45RA into naive and memory. Losses at the gene ends were 2 bases for V and 10 bases for J; bases not matched to a gene: 8. CDR1 and CDR2 from the germline V gene are SNHLY and FYNNEI. The CDR3 runs 15 residues. The chain has TRBV2 and TRBJ1-6; 7 nucleotides agree with TRBD1. The sample consisted of memory CD4+ T cells sorted from blood. Subset meaning: CD45RA-negative fraction. The sequence derives from a man younger than 35 in good health. CDR3 in DNA: TGTGCCAGCAGTGAAATCGAACAGGGGTACTCACCCCTCCACTTT. Translating gives CASSEIEQGYSPLHF.